Sequencing of this TCR beta chain was carried out in a study of HIV-infected children after antiretroviral therapy interruption. The overall study: Most children had recorded EBV and CMV exposure. Weeks 0, 48 and 150 were sampled under continuous treatment. Interruption-arm sampling covered weeks 0, 12, interruption end (24 or 48), and about 3 years post-study.

A 3' RACE protocol on RNA, with unique molecular identifiers, produced the TCR library. TCRdb re-called the 3' RACE reads with MiXCR, one entry per CDR3 protein. Of approximately 3,800 distinct CDR3 sequences in the sample, approximately 4.8% were seen once. Treatment indicated: PENTA 11 planned treatment interruption arm or continuous ART arm. Memory CD8+ CD45RO+ CD45RA- T cells were FACS-sorted from thawed PBMCs. CDR3 length: 13 residues. Specimen: CD45RO+ CD8+ T cells from PBMCs, pooled from several time points, collected from a donor given antiretroviral therapy, either interrupted or continuous. The subset is: memory CD8+ CD45RO+ CD45RA- T cells. This TCR was sampled from a pool of human donors with HIV. This chain links TRBV21-1 with TRBJ1-1; whether TRBD1, the table's D call, matches the DNA was not checked. TRBV21-1 is marked as a pseudogene. The CDR3 region has the DNA TGTGGTCGGGGCCAGTTCCCTAACACTGAAGCTTTCTTT. The encoded protein is CGRGQFPNTEAFF.